What follows is one T cell receptor beta chain and its context. Per germline, CDR1 SGHRS and CDR2 YFSETQ. Trimming left V 4 bases short and J 6 bases short, with 8 bases between. CDR3 length equals 13 residues. The source of the sample is a study of T cell responses to AZD1222 COVID-19 vaccine. For the study at large: Pooling was applied to second doses at about 4 or about 12 weeks.

Clones were read by immunoSEQ multiplex PCR, and TCRdb kept only the in-frame ones, dropping some. The sample has around 130,000 clones, approximately 85% seen once. Sequencing was performed on peripheral blood, taken on day 0 of AZD1222 vaccination. The sequence was collected from an adult in good health. The chain couples TRBV5-1 to TRBJ1-6; tentatively, D is TRBD1 (5 bases). CDR3 sequence (DNA): TGCGCCAGCAGCGCGACAGTTAATTCACCCCTCCACTTT. Amino acid sequence: CASSATVNSPLHF.